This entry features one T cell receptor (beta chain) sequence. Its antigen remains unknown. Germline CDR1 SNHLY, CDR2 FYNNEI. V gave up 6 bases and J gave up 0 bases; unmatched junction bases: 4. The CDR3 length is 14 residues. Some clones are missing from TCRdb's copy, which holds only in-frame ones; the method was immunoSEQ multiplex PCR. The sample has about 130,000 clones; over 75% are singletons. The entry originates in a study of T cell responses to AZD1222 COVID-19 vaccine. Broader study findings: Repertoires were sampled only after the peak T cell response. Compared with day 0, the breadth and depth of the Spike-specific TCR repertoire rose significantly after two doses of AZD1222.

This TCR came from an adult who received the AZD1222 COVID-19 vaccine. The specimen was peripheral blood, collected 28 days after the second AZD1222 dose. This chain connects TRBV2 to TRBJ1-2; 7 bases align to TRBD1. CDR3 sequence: CASRGQISNYGYTF. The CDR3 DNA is TGTGCCAGCAGGGGACAGATATCTAACTATGGCTACACCTTC.